These 21 T cell receptor beta chains originate from one sample sequenced in a study of blood T cell repertoires in COVID-19. Profiled with immunoSEQ multiplex PCR; TCRdb holds only in-frame clones, not every one. The repertoire includes about 270,000 clones, roughly 84% of them detected once, and 2.5% to 3.5% sits in the top ten. Sequencing input: peripheral blood. These receptors all come from a woman aged 18-29 years with acute or convalescent COVID-19.

This chain connects TRBV19 to TRBJ1-1; 7 positions match TRBD1. CDR1 and CDR2 from the germline V gene are LNHDA and SQIVND (reference sequence). V lost 1 base, J lost 1 base, and 0 bases stayed unmatched. CDR3 size: 14 residues. CDR3 in DNA: TGTGCCAGTAGTATAGGGGACAGGAACACTGAAGCTTTCTTT. Amino acids: CASSIGDRNTEAFF. Full variable domain (missing parts from reference TRBV19 and TRBJ1-1): DGGITQSPKYLFRKEGQNVTLSCEQNLNHDAMYWYRQDPGQGLRLIYYSQIVNDFQKGDIAEGYSVSREKKESFPLTVTSAQKNPTAFYLCASSIGDRNTEAFFGQGTRLTVV.

This clone was detected once. The chain is built from TRBV11-3 and TRBJ2-2, with 11 bases that match TRBD2. Per germline, CDR1 SGHNT and CDR2 YENEEA. This CDR3 is 16 amino acids long. V shed 5 bases, J shed 7 bases, and the junction held 9 bases outside the gene matches. DNA of the CDR3: TGTGCCAGCAGCCAACGTACTAGCGGGAGAATCGGGGAGCTGTTTTTT. Translated: CASSQRTSGRIGELFF.

J is TRBJ1-2 and V is TRBV6-5, with D perhaps matching TRBD1 (6 bases). The CDR3 runs 15 residues. Germline-derived CDR1 and CDR2 are MNHEY and SVGAGI. V was shortened by 1 base and J by 2 bases, with 11 bases between the two germline ends. CDR3 in amino acids: CASSYYYRANYGYTF. CDR3 nucleotide sequence: TGTGCCAGCAGTTACTACTACAGGGCAAACTATGGCTACACCTTC.

V usage is TRBV5-1 and J usage is TRBJ2-1, with 7 bases aligning to TRBD2. Germline V gene data show CDR1 as SGHRS and CDR2 as YFSETQ. The CDR3 length is 15 residues. Germline trimming cut 4 bases from V and 7 bases from J; bases unmatched to any gene: 11. The CDR3 protein is CASSPRAGRENEQFF. CDR3 DNA sequence: TGCGCCAGCAGCCCGCGAGCGGGAAGAGAGAATGAGCAGTTCTTC.

The CDR3 DNA reads as TGTGCCAGCAGTTACTCCTGGGACAGGGCCTCCGGGGAGCTGTTTTTT. It specifies CASSYSWDRASGELFF. The V gene is TRBV6-5, the J gene TRBJ2-2, with 9 bases aligning to TRBD1. Germline CDR1 and CDR2: MNHEY and SVGAGI. V was pared by 0 bases and J by 6 bases, with 5 bases of the junction left unmatched. The CDR3 runs to 16 residues.

V and J are TRBV19 and TRBJ2-1; TRBD2 might be the D (5 bases). V shed 7 bases and J shed 3 bases, with 7 bases lying between them. CDR1 and CDR2 from the germline V gene are LNHDA and SQIVND (reference sequence). The CDR3 extends over 12 amino acids. The CDR3 coding sequence is TGTGCCAGTAAAGCGGACTACAATGAGCAGTTCTTC. This gives the protein CASKADYNEQFF.

The chain uses TRBV6-5 and TRBJ2-7; the D gene is possibly TRBD2 (6 bases). V was cut by 7 bases and J by 7 bases, with 14 bases left in between. Germline V CDR1 and CDR2: MNHEY, SVGAGI. CDR3 size: 12 residues. CDR3 loop: CASTSLAGEQYF. For the CDR3, the DNA is TGTGCCAGCACCTCACTAGCTGGGGAGCAGTACTTC.

The chain links TRBV12-3 or TRBV12-4 to TRBJ2-1, with 7 positions matching TRBD2. J lost 8 bases, V lost 8 bases, and 9 bases had no gene match. CDR3 length: 13 residues. The CDR3 spells CASSAGAWHEQFF. DNA of the CDR3: TGTGCCAGCTCTGCGGGAGCTTGGCATGAGCAGTTCTTC.

The chain employs TRBV5-6 and TRBJ2-2; possibly TRBD1 for D (6 bases). The germline V gene has CDR1 SGHDT and CDR2 YYEEEE. This CDR3 has 15 residues. Trimming took off 3 bases at V and 4 bases at J, with 13 bases between the two ends. CDR3 nucleotide sequence: TGTGCCAGCAGCTACATCGGACAGACCACCGGGGAGCTGTTTTTT. It encodes CASSYIGQTTGELFF.

The V gene is TRBV20-1, the J gene TRBJ1-2; D unresolved. V dropped 3 bases and J dropped 2 bases, with 4 bases sitting between them. This CDR3 is built from 11 residues. Germline assignment: CDR1 DFQATT and CDR2 SNEGSKA (reference sequence). The CDR3 sequence: CSASANYGYTF. CDR3 DNA: TGCAGTGCTAGTGCAAACTATGGCTACACCTTC.

The chain is built from TRBV6-5 and TRBJ2-3; 8 nucleotides align to TRBD2. CDR1 and CDR2 from the germline V gene are MNHEY and SVGAGI. V was pared by 6 bases and J by 2 bases, with 7 bases of the junction left unmatched. The CDR3 contains 15 residues. The CDR3, as DNA: TGTGCCAGCAGACCGCTAGCGGGTTTCACAGATACGCAGTATTTT. This sequence encodes CASRPLAGFTDTQYF.

This chain joins TRBV9 and TRBJ2-3; TRBD2 matches at 11 bases. The CDR3 has 15 amino acids. Losses at the gene ends were 3 bases for V and 3 bases for J; bases not matched to a gene: 3. Per the germline V gene, CDR1 is SGDLS and CDR2 is YYNGEE. DNA for the CDR3: TGTGCCAGCAGCGAATGGACTAGCGGGACAGATACGCAGTATTTT. This gives the protein CASSEWTSGTDTQYF.

The rearrangement links TRBV10-3 to TRBJ1-1; D remains ambiguous. The CDR3 consists of 13 residues. V shed 0 bases and J shed 6 bases, with 8 bases lying between them. Germline V gene sequence: CDR1 ENHRY, CDR2 SYGVKD. CDR3 nucleotide sequence: TGTGCCATCAGTGAGTCGAACGGGGCTGAAGCTTTCTTT. This sequence encodes CAISESNGAEAFF.

The chain couples TRBV7-9 to TRBJ1-1; D gene uncertain. Between the trimmed V and J ends, which lost 5 bases and 1 base, there was a span of 11 bases. Germline V CDR1 and CDR2: SEHNR, FQNEAQ (reference sequence). The CDR3 loop spans 14 amino acids. The CDR3 sequence: CASSDRRRNTEAFF. CDR3 DNA sequence: TGTGCCAGCAGCGACCGGAGACGGAACACTGAAGCTTTCTTT.

The chain combines TRBV6-4 with TRBJ1-6, with D possibly TRBD1 on 5 matching bases. This CDR3 has 15 amino acids. The germline V gene has CDR1 MRHNA and CDR2 SNTAGT. The V gene lost 0 bases and the J gene lost 5 bases, with 8 bases spanning the gap. The CDR3 DNA sequence: TGTGCCAGCAGTGACTCCGGGGGTCATAATTCACCCCTCCACTTT. This encodes CASSDSGGHNSPLHF.

About this clone: No DNA is shown, since the ends of the CDR3 on it are uncertain; the CDR3 is the one TCRdb lists. This chain uses TRBV28 with TRBJ1-2; the D call of TRBD1 is as the table states it, not checked on the DNA. Inclusive of both ends, the CDR3 amounts to 17 amino acids. Germline assignment: CDR1 MDHEN and CDR2 SYDVKM. CDR3 residues: CASSSSDRGIRDYGYTF.

The chain links TRBV5-6 to TRBJ2-7; D is unclear. The V end lost 0 bases, the J end lost 2 bases, and 15 bases lay between the germline ends. The CDR3 is 16 amino acids. In germline, CDR1 is SGHDT, CDR2 YYEEEE. The CDR3 reads CASSLANWRPAYEQYF. CDR3 in DNA: TGTGCCAGCAGCTTGGCCAATTGGAGACCGGCCTACGAGCAGTACTTC.

As for this clone: The same CDR3 is also encoded by other DNA sequences in this sample. This rearrangement joins TRBV29-1 to TRBJ1-2; 7 nucleotides agree with TRBD1. V lost 4 bases and J lost 1; bases outside the gene matches: 3. This CDR3 region has 13 residues. Per germline, CDR1 SQVTM and CDR2 ANQGSEA. CDR3 nucleotides: TGCAGCGTTGGTACAGGGGTTAACTATGGCTACACCTTC. Its protein is CSVGTGVNYGYTF.

The rearrangement uses TRBV6-1 and TRBJ1-1; D not certain. The V gene's germline CDR1 is MNHNS and CDR2 SASEGT. V shed 3 bases and J shed 0 bases, with 20 bases lying between them. The CDR3 is 18 amino acids. CDR3 in DNA: TGTGCCAGCAGTGATAAGAGCCCCTTACTTTTTATGAACACTGAAGCTTTCTTT. Its translation is CASSDKSPLLFMNTEAFF.

V gene TRBV6-1 combines with J gene TRBJ2-1, with D possibly being TRBD2 (5 bases). Germline V gives CDR1 MNHNS, CDR2 SASEGT. The CDR3 length is 15 residues. Between the trimmed V and J ends, which lost 3 bases and 6 bases, there was a span of 15 bases. CDR3 region: CASSEDWTFLNEQFF. The CDR3 region has the DNA TGTGCCAGCAGTGAGGACTGGACGTTCCTCAATGAGCAGTTCTTC.

The genes are TRBV25-1 and TRBJ2-1; TRBD2 matches at 7 bases. The CDR3 has 16 residues. CDR1 is MGHDK and CDR2 is SYGVNS in the germline V gene. With 1 base clipped from V and 3 bases from J, the junction kept 6 bases outside the gene matches. The CDR3 sequence: CASSESWRESYNEQFF. For the CDR3, the DNA is TGTGCCAGCAGTGAATCCTGGCGGGAGAGCTACAATGAGCAGTTCTTC.